These 7 T cell receptor beta chains came from one sample sequenced in a study of blood T cell repertoires in COVID-19. TCRdb keeps only in-frame clones here, not all; method: immunoSEQ multiplex PCR. The sample holds 650,000 to 800,000 clones; just under 90% are singletons and the top ten take roughly 0.26%. The sequencing input was peripheral blood. The receptors come from a woman younger than 35 with acute or convalescent COVID-19.

This CDR3 is CASSRGQSNTEAFF. The CDR3 DNA reads TGTGCCAGCAGCCGAGGCCAGTCGAACACTGAAGCTTTCTTT. The chain has TRBV7-9 and TRBJ1-1; D gene ambiguous. The ends were cut back, 5 bases at V and 1 base at J, with 11 bases in the middle. This CDR3 has 14 residues. The germline CDR1 and CDR2 sequences are SEHNR and FQNEAQ (reference sequence).

The chain has TRBV5-4 and TRBJ2-3; 11 positions match TRBD1. This CDR3 spans 15 amino acids. Germline V lookup: CDR1 SGHNT, CDR2 YYREEE (reference sequence). V gave up 5 bases and J gave up 3 bases; unmatched junction bases: 5. The CDR3 DNA reads as TGTGCCAGCAGGGGGGGACAGGGGGTAACAGATACGCAGTATTTT. Protein: CASRGGQGVTDTQYF.

This chain joins TRBV28 and TRBJ1-2, with D unclear. The V gene lost 8 bases and the J gene lost 3 bases, with 13 bases spanning the gap. The CDR3 totals 13 residues. Germline V gives CDR1 MDHEN, CDR2 SYDVKM. CDR3 sequence (DNA): TGTGCCAGCTCCCAAGACGGGGACTATGGCTACACCTTC. Its protein is CASSQDGDYGYTF.

The V and J genes are TRBV5-8 and TRBJ1-2; TRBD1 agrees at 12 bases. Per the germline V gene, CDR1 is SGHTS and CDR2 is YDEGEE. V dropped 0 bases and J dropped 7; count of bases not matched to a gene: 4. This CDR3 comprises 15 residues. In DNA form, the CDR3 reads TGTGCCAGCAGCTTGGGGGGACAGGGGGCTCGTGGCTACACCTTC. Translated: CASSLGGQGARGYTF.

The V call is TRBV27, the J call TRBJ1-3; TRBD1 might be the D (6 bases). The germline V gene has CDR1 MNHEY and CDR2 SMNVEV (reference sequence). This CDR3 is built from 15 residues. The ends were cut back, 4 bases at V and 0 bases at J, with 10 bases in the middle. CDR3 amino acids: CASSSQGNSGNTIYF. The CDR3 DNA sequence: TGTGCCAGCAGTTCCCAGGGGAACTCTGGAAACACCATATATTTT.

This sequence joins TRBV2 and TRBJ2-7; D perhaps matches TRBD1 (6 bases). The CDR3 has 14 amino acids. Germline assignment: CDR1 SNHLY and CDR2 FYNNEI. V lost 6 bases, J lost 0 bases, and 12 bases lay in between. The CDR3 loop is CASSQTGSSYEQYF. The CDR3 region has the DNA TGTGCCAGCAGCCAGACAGGTTCCTCCTACGAGCAGTACTTC.

This rearrangement joins TRBV4-1 to TRBJ2-5, with 11 bases that match TRBD2. The CDR3 has 15 residues. Losses at the gene ends were 4 bases for V and 5 bases for J; bases not matched to a gene: 6. Germline values: CDR1 MGHRA, CDR2 YSYEKL. The CDR3 DNA reads as TGCGCCAGCAGCCCGCTAGCGGGGGGAGGGGAGACCCAGTACTTC. Its translation: CASSPLAGGGETQYF.